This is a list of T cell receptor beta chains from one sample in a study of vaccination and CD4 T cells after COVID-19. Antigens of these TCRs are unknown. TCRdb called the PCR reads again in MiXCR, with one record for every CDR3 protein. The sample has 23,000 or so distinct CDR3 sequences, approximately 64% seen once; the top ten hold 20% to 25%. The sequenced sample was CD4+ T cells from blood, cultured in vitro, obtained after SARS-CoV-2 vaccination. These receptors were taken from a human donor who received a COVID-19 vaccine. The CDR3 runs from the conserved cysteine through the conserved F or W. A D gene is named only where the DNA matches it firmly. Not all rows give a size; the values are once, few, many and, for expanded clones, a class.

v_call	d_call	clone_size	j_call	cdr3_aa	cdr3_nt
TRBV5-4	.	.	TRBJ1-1	CASSPGTQNTEAFF	TGTGCCAGCAGCCCCGGGACACAGAACACTGAAGCTTTCTTT
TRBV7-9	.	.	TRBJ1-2	CASSLGGKTGLRNYGYTF	TGTGCCAGCAGCTTAGGAGGGAAAACAGGGCTTAGAAACTATGGCTACACCTTC
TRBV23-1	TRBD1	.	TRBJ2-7	CASSPRKDRGTYEQYF	TGCGCCAGCTCCCCGCGGAAGGACAGGGGCACCTACGAGCAGTACTTC
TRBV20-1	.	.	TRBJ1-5	CSATDGSLKPQHF	TGCAGTGCTACGGACGGAAGTCTTAAGCCCCAGCATTTT
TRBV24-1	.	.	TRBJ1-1	CATSDSRKSLFEAFF	TGTGCCACCAGTGATTCAAGGAAGAGTTTATTTGAAGCTTTCTTT
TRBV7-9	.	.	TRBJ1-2	CASSLGGATNYGYTF	TGTGCCAGCAGCTTAGGTGGTGCGACTAACTATGGCTACACCTTC
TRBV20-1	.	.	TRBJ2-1	CSARAITGDYGFNEQFF	TGCAGTGCTAGGGCTATCACAGGGGACTATGGGTTCAATGAGCAGTTCTTC
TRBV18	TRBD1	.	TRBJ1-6	CASSPVGTGKSYNSPLHF	TGTGCCAGCTCACCCGTGGGGACAGGGAAGAGCTATAATTCACCCCTCCACTTT
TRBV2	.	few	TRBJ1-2	CASSPDSYGYTF	TGTGCCAGCAGTCCCGACAGCTATGGCTACACCTTC
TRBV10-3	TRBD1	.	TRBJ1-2	CASRGGRASYGYTF	TGTGCCAGCAGGGGGGGGAGGGCCTCCTATGGCTACACCTTC
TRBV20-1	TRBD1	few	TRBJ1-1	CSARGQGRTEAFF	TGCAGTGCTAGAGGACAGGGGAGGACTGAAGCTTTCTTT
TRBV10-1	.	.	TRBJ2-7	CASSEHGAYEQYF	TGCGCCAGCAGTGAGCACGGCGCCTACGAGCAGTACTTC
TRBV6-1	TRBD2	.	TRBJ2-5	CASRRGVQETQYF	TGTGCCAGCAGGCGGGGGGTCCAAGAGACCCAGTACTTC
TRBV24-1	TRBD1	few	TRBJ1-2	CATSDPDRGPANYGYTF	TGTGCCACCAGTGACCCTGACAGGGGTCCCGCTAACTATGGCTACACCTTC
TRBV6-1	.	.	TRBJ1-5	CASRDTGLTQPQHF	TGTGCCAGCAGAGATACAGGGTTAACTCAGCCCCAGCATTTT
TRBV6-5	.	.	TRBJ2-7	CASSYASSSYEQYF	TGTGCCAGCAGTTACGCGTCAAGCTCCTACGAGCAGTACTTC
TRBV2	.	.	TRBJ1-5	CASSGPREGPQHF	TGTGCCAGCAGTGGACCTAGGGAAGGGCCCCAGCATTTT
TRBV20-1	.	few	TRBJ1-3	CSARRGTGNTIYF	TGCAGTGCTAGAAGGGGGACTGGAAACACCATATATTTT
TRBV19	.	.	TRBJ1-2	CASSTTLGPYGYTF	TGTGCCAGTAGTACCACCCTAGGGCCCTATGGCTACACCTTC
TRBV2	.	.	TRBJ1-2	CASSEWGRGANYGYTF	TGTGCCAGCAGTGAATGGGGGAGGGGAGCTAACTATGGCTACACCTTC
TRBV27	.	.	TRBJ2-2	CASSPTGTRNTGEPFF	TGTGCCAGCAGTCCAACCGGGACACGGAACACCGGGGAGCCGTTTTTT
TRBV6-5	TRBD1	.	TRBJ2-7	CASSYPESAGGYEQYF	TGTGCCAGCAGTTACCCTGAAAGTGCAGGGGGCTACGAGCAGTACTTC